The source of this T cell receptor (beta chain) is a study of cytomegalovirus exposure and HLA in healthy donors. Overall study results and limits: Later analysis suggested links between common viral pathogens and several top significant clusters. The study designated 150 to 200 TCR beta chains cytomegalovirus-associated.

This clone was counted only a few times. Antigen specificity is unknown. The ends lost 6 bases at V and 2 bases at J; junction bases unmatched: 6. The CDR3 is made up of 15 amino acids. Germline CDR1 KGHSH, CDR2 LQKENI. PCR amplification relied on 60 Vbeta primers (plus 13 Jbeta primers). Clones were sequenced by immunoSEQ multiplex PCR, and TCRdb holds only the in-frame ones, with some missing. Among about 140,000 clones, roughly 9.6% were seen once, and the ten largest hold approximately 7.5%. Sequenced: PBMCs. The chain carries TRBV18 and TRBJ2-2; TRBD1 aligns across 7 bases. This receptor was identified in a woman aged 40 to 50 in good health and CMV-seropositive. CDR3 protein: CASSLDRTNTGELFF. The CDR3 DNA reads TGTGCCAGCTCGCTGGACAGGACCAACACCGGGGAGCTGTTTTTT.